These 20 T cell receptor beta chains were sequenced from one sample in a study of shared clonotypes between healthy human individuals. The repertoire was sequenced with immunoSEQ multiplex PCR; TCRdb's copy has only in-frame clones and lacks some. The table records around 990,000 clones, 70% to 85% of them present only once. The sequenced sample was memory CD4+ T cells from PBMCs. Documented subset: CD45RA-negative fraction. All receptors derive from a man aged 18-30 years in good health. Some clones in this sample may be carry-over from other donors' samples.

CDR3 nucleotides: TGCGCCAGCAGCTTTCACATGTCGAGCTCCTACAATGAGCAGTTCTTC. As protein: CASSFHMSSSYNEQFF. This sequence joins TRBV5-1 and TRBJ2-1; D is undetermined. This CDR3 is 16 amino acids long. V lost 2 bases and J lost 0, with 12 bases in between. Germline V CDR1 and CDR2: SGHRS, YFSETQ.

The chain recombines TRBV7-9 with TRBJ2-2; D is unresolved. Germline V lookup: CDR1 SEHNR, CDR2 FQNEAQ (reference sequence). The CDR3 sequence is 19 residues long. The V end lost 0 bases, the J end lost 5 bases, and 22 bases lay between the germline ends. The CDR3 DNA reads TGTGCCAGCAGCTTAGCCAGGACCACAACGATCTCGAGGACCGGGGAGCTGTTTTTT. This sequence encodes CASSLARTTTISRTGELFF.

The DNA of the CDR3 is TGTGCCAGTAGAAGGCGGTCCTTACCTGAAGCTTTCTTT. Its translation: CASRRRSLPEAFF. The chain is built from TRBV19 and TRBJ1-1, with unresolved D. The ends were cut back, 6 bases at V and 6 bases at J, with 14 bases in the middle. Germline loops: CDR1 LNHDA, CDR2 SQIVND (reference sequence). This CDR3 contains 13 residues.

CDR3 in amino acids: CARDTIYF. The CDR3 DNA follows: TGTGCCCGGGACACCATATATTTT. The V gene is TRBV28, the J gene TRBJ1-3, with unresolved D. The V gene lost 11 bases and the J gene lost 8 bases, with 4 bases spanning the gap. The germline V gene has CDR1 MDHEN and CDR2 SYDVKM. The CDR3 is 8 residues long.

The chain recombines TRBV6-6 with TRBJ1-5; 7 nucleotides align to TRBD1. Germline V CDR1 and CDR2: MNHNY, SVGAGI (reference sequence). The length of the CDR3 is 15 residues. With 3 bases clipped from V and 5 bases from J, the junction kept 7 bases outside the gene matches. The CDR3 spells CASSYSRGRDQPQHF. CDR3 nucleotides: TGTGCCAGCAGTTATTCGAGGGGGCGAGATCAGCCCCAGCATTTT.

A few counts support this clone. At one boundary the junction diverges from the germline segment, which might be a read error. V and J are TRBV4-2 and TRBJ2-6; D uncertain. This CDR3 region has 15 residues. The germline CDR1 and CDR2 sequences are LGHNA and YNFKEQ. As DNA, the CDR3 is TGTGCCAGCAGCCAAGAGCCCCATGGGTCCAACGTCCTGACTTTC. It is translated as CASSQEPHGSNVLTF.

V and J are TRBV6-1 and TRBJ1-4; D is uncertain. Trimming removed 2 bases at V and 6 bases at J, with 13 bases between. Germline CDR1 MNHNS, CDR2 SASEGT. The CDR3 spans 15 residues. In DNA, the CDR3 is TGTGCCAGCAGTGAAACGTGGGTCGCGGATGAAAAACTGTTTTTT. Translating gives CASSETWVADEKLFF.

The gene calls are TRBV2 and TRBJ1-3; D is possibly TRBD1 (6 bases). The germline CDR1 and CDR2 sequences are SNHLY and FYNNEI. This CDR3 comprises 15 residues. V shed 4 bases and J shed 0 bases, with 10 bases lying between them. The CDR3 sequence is CASSAGHSSGNTIYF. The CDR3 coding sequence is TGTGCCAGCAGTGCGGGACACAGCTCTGGAAACACCATATATTTT.

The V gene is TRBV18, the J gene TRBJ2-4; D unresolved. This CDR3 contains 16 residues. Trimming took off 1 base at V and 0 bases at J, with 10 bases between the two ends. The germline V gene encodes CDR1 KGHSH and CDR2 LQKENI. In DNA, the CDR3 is TGTGCCAGCTCACCACTGCGGACCAAAGCCAAAAACATTCAGTACTTC. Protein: CASSPLRTKAKNIQYF.

This CDR3 is CASTKRTSGRRINIQYF. CDR3 coding DNA: TGTGCCAGCACCAAGAGGACTAGCGGGAGGCGGATAAACATTCAGTACTTC. The rearrangement uses TRBV5-6 and TRBJ2-4; 14 bases line up with TRBD2. V gave up 6 bases and J gave up 6 bases; unmatched junction bases: 11. Germline V gene lookup returns CDR1 SGHDT and CDR2 YYEEEE. The CDR3 covers 17 residues.

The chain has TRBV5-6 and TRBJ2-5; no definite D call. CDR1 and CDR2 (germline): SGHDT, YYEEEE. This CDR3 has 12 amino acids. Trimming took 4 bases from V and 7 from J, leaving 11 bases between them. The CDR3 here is CASSKRLGTQYF. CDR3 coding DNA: TGTGCCAGCAGCAAGAGACTGGGGACCCAGTACTTC.

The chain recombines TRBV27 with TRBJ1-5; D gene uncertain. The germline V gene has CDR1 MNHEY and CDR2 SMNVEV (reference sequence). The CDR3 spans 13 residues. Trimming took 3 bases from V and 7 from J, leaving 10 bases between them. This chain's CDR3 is CASSFHMAQPQHF. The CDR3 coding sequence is TGTGCCAGCAGTTTTCACATGGCCCAGCCCCAGCATTTT.

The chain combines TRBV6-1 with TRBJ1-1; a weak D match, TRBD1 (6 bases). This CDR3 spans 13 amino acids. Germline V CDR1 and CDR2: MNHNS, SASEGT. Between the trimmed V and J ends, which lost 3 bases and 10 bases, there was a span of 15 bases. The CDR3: CASSEGYRVSAFF. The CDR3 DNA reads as TGTGCCAGCAGTGAGGGTTACAGGGTCTCAGCTTTCTTT.

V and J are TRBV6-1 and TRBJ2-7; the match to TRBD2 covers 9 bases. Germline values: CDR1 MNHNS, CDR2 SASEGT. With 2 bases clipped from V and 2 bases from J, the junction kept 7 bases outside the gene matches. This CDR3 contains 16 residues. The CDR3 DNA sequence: TGTGCCAGCAGTGAACCCAAAGGACTAGCGACCTACGAGCAGTACTTC. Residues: CASSEPKGLATYEQYF.

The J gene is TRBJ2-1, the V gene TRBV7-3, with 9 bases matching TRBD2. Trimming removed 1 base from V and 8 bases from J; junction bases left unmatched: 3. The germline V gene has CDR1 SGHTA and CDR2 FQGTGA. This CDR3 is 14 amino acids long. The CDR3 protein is CASSLIAGGDEQFF. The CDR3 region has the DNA TGTGCCAGCAGCTTAATTGCGGGAGGGGATGAGCAGTTCTTC.

The CDR3 nucleotides read TGCGCCAGCAGCTTGGAGGCCCTCTACGAGCAGTACTTC. Protein product: CASSLEALYEQYF. The gene calls are TRBV5-1 and TRBJ2-7; D not certain. This CDR3 region has 13 residues. Germline V gene lookup returns CDR1 SGHRS and CDR2 YFSETQ. Trimming left V 0 bases short and J 3 bases short, with 7 bases between.

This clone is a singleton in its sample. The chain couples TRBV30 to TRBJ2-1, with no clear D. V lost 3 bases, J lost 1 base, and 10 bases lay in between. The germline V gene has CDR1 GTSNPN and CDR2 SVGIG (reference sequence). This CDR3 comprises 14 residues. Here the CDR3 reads CAWRAAASYNEQFF. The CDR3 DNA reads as TGTGCCTGGAGAGCAGCAGCTTCCTACAATGAGCAGTTCTTC. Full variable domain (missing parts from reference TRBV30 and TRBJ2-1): SQTIHQWPATLVQPVGSPLSLECTVEGTSNPNLYWYRQAAGRGLQLLFYSVGIGQISSEVPQNLSASRPQDRQFILSSKKLLLSDSGFYLCAWRAAASYNEQFFGPGTRLTVL.

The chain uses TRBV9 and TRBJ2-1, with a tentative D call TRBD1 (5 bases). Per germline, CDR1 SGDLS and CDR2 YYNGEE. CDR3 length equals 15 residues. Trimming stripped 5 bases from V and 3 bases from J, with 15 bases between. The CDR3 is CASSPRRVDYNEQFF. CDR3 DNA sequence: TGTGCCAGCAGTCCACGCAGGGTGGACTACAATGAGCAGTTCTTC.

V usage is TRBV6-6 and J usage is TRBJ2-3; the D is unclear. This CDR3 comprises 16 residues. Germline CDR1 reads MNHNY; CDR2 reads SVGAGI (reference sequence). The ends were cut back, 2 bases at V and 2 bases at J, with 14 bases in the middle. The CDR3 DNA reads TGTGCCAGCAGTTACCTTACGGGCTCATACACAGATACGCAGTATTTT. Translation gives CASSYLTGSYTDTQYF.

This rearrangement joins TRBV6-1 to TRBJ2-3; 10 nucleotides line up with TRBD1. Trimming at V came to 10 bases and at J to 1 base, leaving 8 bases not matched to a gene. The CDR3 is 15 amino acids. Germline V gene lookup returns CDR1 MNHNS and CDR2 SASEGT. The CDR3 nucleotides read TGTGCCACCCAAAGACAGGGGGCCGGCACAGATACGCAGTATTTT. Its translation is CATQRQGAGTDTQYF.